One TCR beta chain is described in this entry. This sample stems from a study of blood T cell repertoires in COVID-19. Study details: COVID-19 samples collected from the United States, Italy and Spain covered acute and convalescent phases.

From germline, CDR1 is SGHTS and CDR2 YDEGEE. V dropped 4 bases and J dropped 7; count of bases not matched to a gene: 10. The CDR3 extends over 15 amino acids. Clinical history as reported by participants underpinned cohort assignment. Two negative PCRs, clearance, or symptom resolution had been documented for recovered Cohort 3 donors. In the authors' workflow: Amplification of reference gene primers was used by the study to estimate nucleated cell counts. Method: immunoSEQ multiplex PCR; TCRdb's copy keeps in-frame clones and lacks some. D and trimming come from the DNA, and the V and J calls and clone size come from that table. The sample includes about 300,000 clones, over 75% of them seen just once.

The rearrangement joins TRBV5-8 to TRBJ1-4; TRBD1 aligns across 7 bases. The clonotype originates from a man younger than 45 who had recovered from COVID-19. The sample consisted of PBMCs or T cells enriched from blood (not recorded which). The DNA of the CDR3 is TGTGCCAGCAGCCCACGGACAAAGGGGGCTGAAAAACTGTTTTTT. It specifies CASSPRTKGAEKLFF. The entire variable domain, with the rest obtained from reference TRBV5-8 and TRBJ1-4, is as follows: EAGVTQSPTHLIKTRGQQATLRCSPISGHTSVYWYQQALGLGLQFLLWYDEGEERNRGNFPPRFSGRQFPNYSSELNVNALELEDSALYLCASSPRTKGAEKLFFGSGTQLSVL.